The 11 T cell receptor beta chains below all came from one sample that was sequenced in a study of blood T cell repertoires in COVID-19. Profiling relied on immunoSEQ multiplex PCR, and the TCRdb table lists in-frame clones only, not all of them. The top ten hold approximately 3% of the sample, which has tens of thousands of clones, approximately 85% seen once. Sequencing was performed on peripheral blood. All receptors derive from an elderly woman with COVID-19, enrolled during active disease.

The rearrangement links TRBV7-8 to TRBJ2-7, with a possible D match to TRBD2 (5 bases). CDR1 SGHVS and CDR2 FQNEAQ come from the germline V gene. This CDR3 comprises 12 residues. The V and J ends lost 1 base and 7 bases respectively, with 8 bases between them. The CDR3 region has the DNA TGTGCCAGCAGCTTAGGCGGGTGGGAGCAGTACTTC. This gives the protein CASSLGGWEQYF.

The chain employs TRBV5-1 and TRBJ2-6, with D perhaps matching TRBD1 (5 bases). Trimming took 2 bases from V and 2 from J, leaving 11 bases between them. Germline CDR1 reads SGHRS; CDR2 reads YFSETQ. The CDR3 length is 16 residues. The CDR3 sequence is CASSFSMGPGANVLTF. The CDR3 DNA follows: TGCGCCAGCAGCTTTTCTATGGGGCCTGGGGCCAACGTCCTGACTTTC.

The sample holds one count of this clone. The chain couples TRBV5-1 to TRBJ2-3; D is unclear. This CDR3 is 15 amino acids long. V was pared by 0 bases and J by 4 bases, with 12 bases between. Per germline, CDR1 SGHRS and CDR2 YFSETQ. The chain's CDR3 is CASSLDQDYSDTQYF. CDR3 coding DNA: TGCGCCAGCAGCTTGGACCAGGATTATTCAGATACGCAGTATTTT.

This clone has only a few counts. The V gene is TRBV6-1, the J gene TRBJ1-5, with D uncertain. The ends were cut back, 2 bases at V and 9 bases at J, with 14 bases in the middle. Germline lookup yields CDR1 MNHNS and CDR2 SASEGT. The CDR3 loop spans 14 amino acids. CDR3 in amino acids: CASSERRQDLPQHF. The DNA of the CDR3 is TGTGCCAGCAGTGAAAGGAGGCAGGACCTGCCCCAGCATTTT.

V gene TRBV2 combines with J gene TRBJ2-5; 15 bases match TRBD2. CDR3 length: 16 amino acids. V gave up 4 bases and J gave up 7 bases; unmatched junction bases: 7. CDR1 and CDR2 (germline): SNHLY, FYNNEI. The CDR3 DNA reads TGTGCCAGCAGTGGGGGACTAGCGGGAGGCGAGGGGACCCAGTACTTC. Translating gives CASSGGLAGGEGTQYF.

As DNA, the CDR3 is TGTGCCAGCAGCTTCCCAGCGGGGGTCACAGATACGCAGTATTTT. Residues: CASSFPAGVTDTQYF. The chain carries TRBV5-8 and TRBJ2-3; TRBD2 matches 8 bases. Trimming cost V 2 bases and J 2 bases; bases outside gene matches: 4. The CDR3 length is 15 residues. CDR1 and CDR2 (germline): SGHTS, YDEGEE.

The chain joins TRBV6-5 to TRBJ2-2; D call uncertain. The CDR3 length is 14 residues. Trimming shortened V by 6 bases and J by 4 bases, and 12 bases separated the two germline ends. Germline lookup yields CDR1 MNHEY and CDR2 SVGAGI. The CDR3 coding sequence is TGTGCCAGCAGACCCCAGGAAATCACCGGGGAGCTGTTTTTT. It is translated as CASRPQEITGELFF.

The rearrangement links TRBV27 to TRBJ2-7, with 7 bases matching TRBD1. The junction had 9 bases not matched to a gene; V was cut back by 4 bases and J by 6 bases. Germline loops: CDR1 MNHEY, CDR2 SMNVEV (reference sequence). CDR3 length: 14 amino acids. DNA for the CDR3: TGTGCCAGCAGTTACAGGGGACAATCAACCGAGCAGTACTTC. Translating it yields CASSYRGQSTEQYF.

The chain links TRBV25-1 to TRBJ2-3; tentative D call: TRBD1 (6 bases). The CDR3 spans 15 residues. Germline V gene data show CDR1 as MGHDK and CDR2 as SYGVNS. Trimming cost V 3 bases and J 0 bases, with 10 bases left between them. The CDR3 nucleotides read TGTGCCAGCAGTGATATCAGGGGTAGCACAGATACGCAGTATTTT. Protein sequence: CASSDIRGSTDTQYF.

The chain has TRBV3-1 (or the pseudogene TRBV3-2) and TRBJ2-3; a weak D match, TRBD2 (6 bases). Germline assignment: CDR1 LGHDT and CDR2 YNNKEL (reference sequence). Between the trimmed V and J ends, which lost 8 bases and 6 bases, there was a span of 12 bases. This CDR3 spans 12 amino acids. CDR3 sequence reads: CASRDFADTQYF. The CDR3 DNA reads TGTGCCAGCCGGGACTTCGCCGATACGCAGTATTTT.

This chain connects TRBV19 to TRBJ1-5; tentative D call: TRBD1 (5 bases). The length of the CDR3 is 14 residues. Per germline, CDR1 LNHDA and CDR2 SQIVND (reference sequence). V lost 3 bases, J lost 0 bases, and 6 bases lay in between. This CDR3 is CASSMGLSNQPQHF. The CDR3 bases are TGTGCCAGTAGTATGGGACTTAGCAATCAGCCCCAGCATTTT.